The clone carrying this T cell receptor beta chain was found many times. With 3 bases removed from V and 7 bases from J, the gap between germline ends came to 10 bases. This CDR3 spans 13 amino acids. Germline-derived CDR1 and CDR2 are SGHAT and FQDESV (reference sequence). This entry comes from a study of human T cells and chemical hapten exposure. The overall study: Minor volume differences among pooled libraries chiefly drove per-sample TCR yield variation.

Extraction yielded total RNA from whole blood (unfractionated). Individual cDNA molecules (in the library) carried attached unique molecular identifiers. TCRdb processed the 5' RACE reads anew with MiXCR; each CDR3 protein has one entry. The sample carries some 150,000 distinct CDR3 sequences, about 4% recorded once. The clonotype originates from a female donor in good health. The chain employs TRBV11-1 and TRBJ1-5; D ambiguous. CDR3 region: CASSFGRQQPQHF. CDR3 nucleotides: TGTGCCAGCAGCTTCGGACGCCAACAGCCCCAGCATTTT.